This entry lists 9 T cell receptor beta chains sequenced from one sample in a study of shared clonotypes between healthy human individuals. Produced via immunoSEQ multiplex PCR; TCRdb's table is partial and in-frame only. The profile shows fewer than 2.5 million clones, over 85% of them singletons. Sequencing was performed on naive CD4+ T cells from PBMCs. Regarding subset: CD45RA+ positively selected. The receptors were sampled from a man aged 18 to 29 in good health. Some clones in this sample may be carry-over from other donors' samples.

This sequence joins TRBV27 and TRBJ1-1; D is ambiguous. V dropped 4 bases and J dropped 1 base, with 10 bases sitting between them. The CDR3 is 14 residues long. Looked up from germline, CDR1 is MNHEY and CDR2 is SMNVEV (reference sequence). The CDR3 loop is CASSSRPGNTEAFF. The DNA of the CDR3 is TGTGCCAGCAGTTCCCGCCCAGGGAACACTGAAGCTTTCTTT.

The chain combines TRBV2 with TRBJ2-2, with 13 bases fitting TRBD2. Looked up from germline, CDR1 is SNHLY and CDR2 is FYNNEI. This CDR3 contains 16 residues. V lost 6 bases to trimming and J lost 5 bases; unmatched junction nucleotides: 6. The CDR3 loop reads CASSLMGLAGTGELFF. CDR3 in DNA: TGTGCCAGCAGCCTTATGGGACTAGCGGGAACCGGGGAGCTGTTTTTT. The complete variable domain, with remaining parts taken from reference TRBV2 and TRBJ2-2, reads EPEVTQTPSHQVTQMGQEVILRCVPISNHLYFYWYRQILGQKVEFLVSFYNNEISEKSEIFDDQFSVERPDGSNFTLKIRSTKLEDSAMYFCASSLMGLAGTGELFFGEGSRLTVL.

V gene TRBV28 combines with J gene TRBJ2-1; 9 nucleotides agree with TRBD2. V lost 5 bases, J lost 7 bases, and 12 bases stayed unmatched. The V gene's germline CDR1 is MDHEN and CDR2 SYDVKM. This CDR3 region has 16 residues. The CDR3, as DNA: TGTGCCAGCAGTCCGGGGGGTAGCGGGAGAGTGAATGAGCAGTTCTTC. Residues: CASSPGGSGRVNEQFF.

The V and J genes are TRBV10-3 and TRBJ2-6, with D possibly called TRBD1 or TRBD2 (5 bases each). Germline CDR1 is ENHRY and CDR2 is SYGVKD. The CDR3 contains 17 residues. The V end was cut by 0 bases, the J end by 0 bases, with 9 bases between. CDR3 DNA: TGTGCCATCAGTGAGTCGGGACCCAACTCTGGGGCCAACGTCCTGACTTTC. It specifies CAISESGPNSGANVLTF.

This clone was recorded once. The chain couples TRBV7-2 to TRBJ2-5; a possible D gene is TRBD1 (5 bases). There are 15 residues in the CDR3. V was cut by 1 base and J by 2 bases, with 11 bases left in between. Per germline, CDR1 SGHTA and CDR2 FQGNSA. The CDR3 loop reads CASSLGQIHQETQYF. In DNA, the CDR3 is TGTGCCAGCAGCTTAGGACAGATTCATCAAGAGACCCAGTACTTC.

In the case of this clone: This sample also contains other DNA sequences that code for the same CDR3. The rearrangement uses TRBV9 and TRBJ2-2, with 9 positions matching TRBD1. Germline values: CDR1 SGDLS, CDR2 YYNGEE. J lost 1 base, V lost 2 bases, and 0 bases had no gene match. This CDR3 region has 15 residues. The CDR3 here is CASSVDRGNTGELFF. CDR3 coding DNA: TGTGCCAGCAGCGTGGACAGGGGGAACACCGGGGAGCTGTTTTTT.

The chain joins TRBV4-1 to TRBJ2-3; D is uncertain. The germline V and J ends were trimmed by 3 bases and 3 bases, with 13 bases remaining between them. Germline loops: CDR1 MGHRA, CDR2 YSYEKL. This CDR3 region has 15 residues. CDR3 protein: CASSQGSAATDTQYF. In DNA form, the CDR3 reads TGCGCCAGCAGCCAGGGATCTGCAGCGACAGATACGCAGTATTTT.

The genes are TRBV19 and TRBJ2-6; maybe TRBD2 (6 bases). Trimming left V 2 bases short and J 0 bases short, with 14 bases between. CDR1 LNHDA and CDR2 SQIVND come from the germline V gene (reference sequence). The CDR3 is made up of 18 amino acids. In DNA form, the CDR3 reads TGTGCCAGTAGTATATTACCGGGACTCCGCTCTGGGGCCAACGTCCTGACTTTC. This sequence encodes CASSILPGLRSGANVLTF.

As for this clone: Other nucleotide sequences in the sample specify the same CDR3. This sequence joins TRBV28 and TRBJ1-2, with a tentative D call TRBD1 (5 bases). Germline CDR1 MDHEN, CDR2 SYDVKM. The CDR3 has 15 residues. The V gene lost 4 bases and the J gene lost 8 bases, with 20 bases spanning the gap. CDR3 bases: TGTGCCAGCAGTTCAGGGACGGGTGGGTTTGGAGGCTACACCTTC. Encoded protein: CASSSGTGGFGGYTF.